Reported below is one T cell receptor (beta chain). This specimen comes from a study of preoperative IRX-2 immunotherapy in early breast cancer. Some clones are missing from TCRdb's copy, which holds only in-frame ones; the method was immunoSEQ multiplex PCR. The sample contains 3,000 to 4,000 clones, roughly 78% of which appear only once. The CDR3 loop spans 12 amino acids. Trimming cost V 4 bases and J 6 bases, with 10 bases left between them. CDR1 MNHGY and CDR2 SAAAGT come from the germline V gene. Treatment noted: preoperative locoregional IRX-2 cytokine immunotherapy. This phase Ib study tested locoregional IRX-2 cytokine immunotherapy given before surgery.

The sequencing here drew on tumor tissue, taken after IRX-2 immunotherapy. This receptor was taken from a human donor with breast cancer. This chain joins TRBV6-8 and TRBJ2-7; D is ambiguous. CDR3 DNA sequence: TGTGCCAGCAGTTTTGGGCTCAGCGAGCAGTACTTC. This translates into CASSFGLSEQYF.